The rows below give T cell receptor beta chains drawn from one sample of a study of blood T cell repertoires in COVID-19. Sequenced by immunoSEQ multiplex PCR; TCRdb stores in-frame clones only, minus some. The repertoire holds some 64,000 clones, with about four fifths as singletons. The sample consisted of peripheral blood. The receptor source for this set is a woman between 55 and 75 years old with acute or convalescent COVID-19. Both conserved end residues are trimmed from each CDR3. Clone size appears in some rows only: once, few, many, or a class for an expanded clone.

clone size: few
V gene: TRBV4-2
J gene: TRBJ2-1
CDR3 protein: ASSLEAVSYNEQF

clone size: NA
V gene: TRBV7-9
J gene: TRBJ1-1
CDR3 protein: ASSPRSNTEAF

clone size: NA
V gene: TRBV28
J gene: TRBJ2-5
CDR3 protein: ASSTYNLQETQY

clone size: NA
V gene: TRBV30
J gene: TRBJ2-7
CDR3 protein: AWSGSGTAAYEQY

clone size: NA
V gene: TRBV9
J gene: TRBJ2-7
CDR3 protein: ASSVATGSYEQY

clone size: NA
V gene: TRBV4-2
J gene: TRBJ1-4
CDR3 protein: ASSQWTGGEKLF

clone size: NA
V gene: TRBV18
J gene: TRBJ2-7
CDR3 protein: ASSPRESHEQY

clone size: once
V gene: TRBV29-1
J gene: TRBJ1-5
CDR3 protein: SVGSTGGGQPQH

clone size: few
V gene: TRBV5-1
J gene: TRBJ2-7
CDR3 protein: ASSLGDKPYEQY

clone size: few
V gene: TRBV5-1
J gene: TRBJ1-6
CDR3 protein: ASSLDSDSPLH

clone size: few
V gene: TRBV28
J gene: TRBJ1-5
CDR3 protein: ASSPVGGAGSNQPQH

clone size: NA
V gene: TRBV24-1
J gene: TRBJ1-2
CDR3 protein: ATSGPGQNYGYT

clone size: NA
V gene: TRBV5-1
J gene: TRBJ1-2
CDR3 protein: ASSLAARVDGYT

clone size: NA
V gene: TRBV19
J gene: TRBJ1-3
CDR3 protein: ASRGNAGAVSGNTIY

clone size: many
V gene: TRBV27
J gene: TRBJ1-6
CDR3 protein: ASRGQYNSPLH

clone size: few
V gene: TRBV27
J gene: TRBJ2-7
CDR3 protein: ASGLISYEQY

clone size: NA
V gene: TRBV2
J gene: TRBJ1-2
CDR3 protein: ASTDYRMAGGT

clone size: NA
V gene: TRBV5-6
J gene: TRBJ2-1
CDR3 protein: ASSPALRSRGYNEQF

clone size: NA
V gene: TRBV10-1
J gene: TRBJ2-7
CDR3 protein: ASSDSSYEQY

clone size: NA
V gene: TRBV29-1
J gene: TRBJ1-2
CDR3 protein: SEGSGTYGYT

clone size: NA
V gene: TRBV7-8
J gene: TRBJ1-1
CDR3 protein: ASSLGTVNTEAF

clone size: few
V gene: TRBV7-8
J gene: TRBJ2-3
CDR3 protein: ASSLFGGSTDTQY